This T cell receptor (beta chain) was observed in a study of blood T cell repertoires in COVID-19. About the research overall: Acute and convalescent COVID-19 samples came from the United States, Italy and Spain. Sample material is recorded as cDNA or gDNA derived from T cells, B-cell-depleted T cells, or PBMCs.

V dropped 5 bases and J dropped 2 bases, with 16 bases sitting between them. The CDR3 consists of 15 residues. Germline CDR1 is PRHDT and CDR2 is FYEKMQ (reference sequence). In the original processing: Estimated nucleated cell counts came from reference gene primer amplification. The repertoire was sequenced with immunoSEQ multiplex PCR; TCRdb's copy has only in-frame clones and lacks some. The DNA was the basis for D and trimming; V, J and clone size are from that table. The sample shows some 100,000 clones, 84% of them seen only once. The genes are TRBV13 and TRBJ2-7; D not resolved. The source is an elderly woman with active or convalescent COVID-19. Sample: peripheral blood. The CDR3 is CASSPYPTETYEQYF. CDR3 DNA sequence: TGTGCCAGCAGCCCTTACCCGACGGAGACCTACGAGCAGTACTTC. Together with reference TRBV13 and TRBJ2-7, the CDR3 gives the full variable domain: AAGVIQSPRHLIKEKRETATLKCYPIPRHDTVYWYQQGPGQDPQFLISFYEKMQSDKGSIPDRFSAQQFSDYHSELNMSSLELGDSALYFCASSPYPTETYEQYFGPGTRLTVT.